Listed below are T cell receptor beta chains from one sample, sequenced in a study of control samples from healthy donors and cancer patients. The table came from immunoSEQ multiplex PCR; TCRdb's copy has only in-frame clones and leaves some out. The table has approximately 100,000 clones, around 89% seen once. Input material: blood. These receptors originate from a woman aged 45-65 years in good health. The CDR3 runs from the conserved cysteine through the conserved F or W. D genes are given only for firm matches.

>TRBJ1-2|15|-|TRBV7-9
CASSRDILLNYGYTF
TGTGCCAGCAGCCGGGACATCCTGCTTAACTATGGCTACACCTTC
>TRBJ2-1|12|TRBD2|TRBV10-3
CAISGTSGQQFF
TGTGCCATCAGTGGGACTAGCGGGCAGCAGTTCTTC
>TRBJ1-6|15|-|TRBV5-4
CASSSQEGINSPLHF
TGTGCCAGCAGCTCACAAGAGGGGATAAATTCACCCCTCCACTTT
>TRBJ2-7|16|-|TRBV25-1
CASSEPEGRTIYEQYF
TGTGCCAGCAGTGAGCCCGAGGGACGGACGATCTACGAGCAGTACTTC
>TRBJ2-1|14|-|TRBV12-5
CASGLPGDYNEQFF
TGTGCTAGTGGTTTACCGGGGGATTACAATGAGCAGTTCTTC
>TRBJ2-1|14|-|TRBV16
CASSQSRRQNEQFF
TGTGCCAGCAGCCAATCGAGGCGTCAAAATGAGCAGTTCTTC
>TRBJ2-3|14|-|TRBV30
CAWSAQVSTDTQYF
TGTGCCTGGAGCGCCCAGGTTAGCACAGATACGCAGTATTTT
>TRBJ2-1|14|-|TRBV9
CASSVASLGNEQFF
TGTGCCAGCAGCGTAGCTAGTTTAGGCAATGAGCAGTTCTTC
>TRBJ2-5|13|-|TRBV30
CAWSTRYSETQYF
TGTGCCTGGAGTACACGTTATTCAGAGACCCAGTACTTC
>TRBJ1-1|17|TRBD1|TRBV18
CASSQQPGQGLNTEAFF
TGTGCCAGCTCACAACAACCGGGACAGGGATTGAACACTGAAGCTTTCTTT
>TRBJ2-5|15|TRBD2|TRBV7-8
CASSFGLAGQETQYF
TGTGCCAGCAGTTTCGGCCTAGCGGGGCAAGAGACCCAGTACTTC
>TRBJ1-1|11|-|TRBV19
CASSWGTEAFF
TGTGCCAGTAGTTGGGGGACTGAAGCTTTCTTT
>TRBJ1-2|15|TRBD1|TRBV30
CAWSVLGQGRVGYTF
TGTGCCTGGAGTGTACTAGGACAGGGTCGGGTCGGCTACACCTTC